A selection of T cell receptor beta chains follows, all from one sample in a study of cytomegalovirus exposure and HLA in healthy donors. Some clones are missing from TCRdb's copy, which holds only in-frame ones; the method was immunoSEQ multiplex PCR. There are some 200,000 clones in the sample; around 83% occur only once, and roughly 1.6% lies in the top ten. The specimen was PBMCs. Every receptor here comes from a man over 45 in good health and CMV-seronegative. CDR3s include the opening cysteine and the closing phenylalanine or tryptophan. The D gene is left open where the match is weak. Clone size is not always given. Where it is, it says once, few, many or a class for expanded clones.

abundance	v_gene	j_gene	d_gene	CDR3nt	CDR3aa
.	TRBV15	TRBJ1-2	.	TGTGCCACCAGCAGAGAGGATAAGGGGTGGGGCTACACCTTC	CATSREDKGWGYTF
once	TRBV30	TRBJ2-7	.	TGTGCCTGGAAATTGGACAGTCTCTACGAGCAGTACTTC	CAWKLDSLYEQYF
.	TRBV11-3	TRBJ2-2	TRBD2	TGTGCCAGCAGCCTTAGCGGGGGGACCACCGGGGAGCTGTTTTTT	CASSLSGGTTGELFF
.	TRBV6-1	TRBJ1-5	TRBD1	TGTGCCAGCAGTGGAGACAGGGGAGGCAATCAGCCCCAGCATTTT	CASSGDRGGNQPQHF
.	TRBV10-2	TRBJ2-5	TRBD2	TGCGCCAGCAGGGCACGGGGGGGCCAAGAGACCCAGTACTTC	CASRARGGQETQYF
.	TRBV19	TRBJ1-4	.	TGTGCCAGTAGTATTGCCGGGGGGAGGGCTAATGAAAAACTGTTTTTT	CASSIAGGRANEKLFF
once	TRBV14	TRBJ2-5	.	TGTGCCAGCAGCCCAACTAGTTGGGAGACCCAGTACTTC	CASSPTSWETQYF
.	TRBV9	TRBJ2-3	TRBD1	TGTGCCAGCAGCGTAGCTTTGTACAGGGGAAGCACAGATACGCAGTATTTT	CASSVALYRGSTDTQYF
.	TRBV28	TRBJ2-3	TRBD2	TGTGCCAGCAGTTTAATAGCGGGGGGGACGGATACGCAGTATTTT	CASSLIAGGTDTQYF
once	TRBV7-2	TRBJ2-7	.	TGTGCCAGCAGCTTTGGACAGCACTACGAGCAGTACTTC	CASSFGQHYEQYF
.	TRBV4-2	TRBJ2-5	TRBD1	TGTGCCAGCAGCCAAGGCACAGGGGCCCAAGAGACCCAGTACTTC	CASSQGTGAQETQYF
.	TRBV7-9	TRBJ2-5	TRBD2	TGTTCCAGCAGCTTAGCTAGCGGGAGAACTTTGGAGACCCAGTACTTC	CSSSLASGRTLETQYF
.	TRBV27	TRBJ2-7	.	TGTGCCAGCAGTCCTGCCGGTACCTACGAGCAGTACTTC	CASSPAGTYEQYF
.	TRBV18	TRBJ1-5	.	TGTGCCAGCTCCGGGACAAGCAATCAGCCCCAGCATTTT	CASSGTSNQPQHF
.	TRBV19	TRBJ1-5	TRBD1	TGTGCCAGTAGTATGGACAGGGGGATCGAACAGCCCCAGCATTTT	CASSMDRGIEQPQHF
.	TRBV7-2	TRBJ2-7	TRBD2	TGTGCCAGCAGCCCACGGACTAGCGGGAGCTACGAGCAGTACTTC	CASSPRTSGSYEQYF
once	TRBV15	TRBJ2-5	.	TGTGCCACCAGCCCCCCCAACAGGGCTGGCGAGACCCAGTACTTC	CATSPPNRAGETQYF
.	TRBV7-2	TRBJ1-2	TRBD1	TGTGCCAGCAGCTTAGCGTGGGGACAGGTCGCCTATGGCTACACCTTC	CASSLAWGQVAYGYTF
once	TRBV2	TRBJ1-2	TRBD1	TGTGCCAGCAGTGACACCAGAAAAGGGACAGGGTATGGCTACACCTTC	CASSDTRKGTGYGYTF
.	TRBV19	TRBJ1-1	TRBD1	TGTGCCAGTAGAAAGACGACAGGGGGCAGTCAAGAAGCTTTCTTT	CASRKTTGGSQEAFF
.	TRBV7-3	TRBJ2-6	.	TGTGCCAGCAGCTTAATGGGGCCCCCCGGGGCCAACGTCCTGACTTTC	CASSLMGPPGANVLTF
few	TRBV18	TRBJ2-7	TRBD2	TGTGCCACCCACGGGGGAGGGCCTCTTCGCGAGCAGTACTTC	CATHGGGPLREQYF
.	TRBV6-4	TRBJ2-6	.	TGTGCCAGCAGCCTTGAGCTCTCTGGGGCCAACGTCCTGACTTTC	CASSLELSGANVLTF
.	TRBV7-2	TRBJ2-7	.	TGTGCCAGCAGCTCTAGGGGGGGGCCCTACGAGCAGTACTTC	CASSSRGGPYEQYF
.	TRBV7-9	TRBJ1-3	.	TGTTCCAGCAGTTCGTCTCGGGGGGCCTCTGGAAACACCATATATTTT	CSSSSSRGASGNTIYF
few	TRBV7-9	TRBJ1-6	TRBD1	TGTTCCAGCAGCTTCGGGCAGGGGGGATCACCCCTCCACTTT	CSSSFGQGGSPLHF
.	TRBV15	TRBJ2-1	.	TGTGCCACCAGCCCACTGTCCGGAGGGGAATACAATGAGCAGTTCTTC	CATSPLSGGEYNEQFF
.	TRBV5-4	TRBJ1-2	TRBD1	TGTGCCAGCAGCCTACAGGGGGCAGGGGACTATGGCTACACCTTC	CASSLQGAGDYGYTF
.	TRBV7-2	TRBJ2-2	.	TGTGCCAGCAGCTTAGGCCGGGGGACCGGGGAGCTGTTTTTT	CASSLGRGTGELFF
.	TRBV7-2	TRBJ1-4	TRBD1	TGTGCCAGCAGCGTTGACAGGGGGAATGAAAAACTGTTTTTT	CASSVDRGNEKLFF
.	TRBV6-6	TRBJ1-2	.	TGTGCCAGCAGTCCCCCGACAGGAAATGGTGGCTACACCTTC	CASSPPTGNGGYTF
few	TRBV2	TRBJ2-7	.	TGTGCCAGCAGGGGTGAGGGGCAGTACTTC	CASRGEGQYF
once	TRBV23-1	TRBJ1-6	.	TGCGCCAGCCTTACAGGGAAAAGGTCCTATAATTCACCCCTCCACTTT	CASLTGKRSYNSPLHF
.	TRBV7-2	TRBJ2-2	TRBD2	TGTGCCAGCAGGTGGGGGGGGAACACCGGGGAGCTGTTTTTT	CASRWGGNTGELFF
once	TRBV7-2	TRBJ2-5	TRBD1	TGTGCCAGCAGCTTAGTCGGGACAGGGGCTTTACAAGAGACCCAGTACTTC	CASSLVGTGALQETQYF
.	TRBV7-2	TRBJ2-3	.	TGTGCCAGCAGCCTCAACTTAGCAGATACGCAGTATTTT	CASSLNLADTQYF
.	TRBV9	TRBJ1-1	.	TGTGCCAGCAGCGTAGCGCCGGTGATGAACACTGAAGCTTTCTTT	CASSVAPVMNTEAFF
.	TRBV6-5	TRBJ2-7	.	TGTGCCTCTCGGGCGGGGAATCGGGAGCAGTACTTC	CASRAGNREQYF
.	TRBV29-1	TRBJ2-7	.	TGCAGCGTTCGGAGCTCCTACGAGCAGTACTTC	CSVRSSYEQYF
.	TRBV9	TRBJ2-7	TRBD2	TGTGCCAGCAGCGCCCGTGAGCGGGAAGGCTCCTACGAGCAGTACTTC	CASSAREREGSYEQYF
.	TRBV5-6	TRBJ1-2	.	TGTGCCAGCAGCTTGGCGCCGGGGGTGGGTGGCTATGGCTACACCTTC	CASSLAPGVGGYGYTF
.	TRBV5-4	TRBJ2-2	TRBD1	TGTGCCAGCAGCTTAGGGACAGGGGGCACCGGGGAGCTGTTTTTT	CASSLGTGGTGELFF
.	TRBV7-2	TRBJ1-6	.	TGTGCCAGCAGCCAGAACATGGGGGGGCCGAATTCACCCCTCCACTTT	CASSQNMGGPNSPLHF
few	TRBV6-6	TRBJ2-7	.	TGTGCCAGCAGTTACCCAGCTACAGGTGAGCAGTACTTC	CASSYPATGEQYF
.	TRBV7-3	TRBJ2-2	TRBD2	TGTGCCAGCAGCTTACACTCTAGCGGGAGCTCCACCGGGGAGCTGTTTTTT	CASSLHSSGSSTGELFF
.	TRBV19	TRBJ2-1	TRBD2	TGTGCCAGTAGACCCCTGGGACTAGCGGATTACAATGAGCAGTTCTTC	CASRPLGLADYNEQFF
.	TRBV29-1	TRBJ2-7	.	TGCAGCGTTACTAGCTCTACCTACGAGCAGTACTTC	CSVTSSTYEQYF
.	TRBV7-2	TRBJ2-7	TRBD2	TGTGCCAGCAGCCTCATTCCCCGGACTAGCGGGGGGGGCCACGAGCAGTACTTC	CASSLIPRTSGGGHEQYF